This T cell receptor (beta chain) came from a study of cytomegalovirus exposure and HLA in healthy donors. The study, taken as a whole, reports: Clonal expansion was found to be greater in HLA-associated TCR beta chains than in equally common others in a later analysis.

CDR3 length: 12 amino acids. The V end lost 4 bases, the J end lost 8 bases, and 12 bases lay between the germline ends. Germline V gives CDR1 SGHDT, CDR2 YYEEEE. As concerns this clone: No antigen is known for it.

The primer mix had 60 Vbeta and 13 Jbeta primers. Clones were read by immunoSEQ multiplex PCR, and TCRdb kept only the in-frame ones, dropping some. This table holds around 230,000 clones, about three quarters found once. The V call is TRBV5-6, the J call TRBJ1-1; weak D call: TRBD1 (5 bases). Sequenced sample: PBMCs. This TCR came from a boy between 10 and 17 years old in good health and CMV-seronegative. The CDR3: CASSHPPGEAFF. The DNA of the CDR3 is TGTGCCAGCAGCCACCCCCCAGGGGAAGCTTTCTTT.